What follows describes a single TCR beta chain. Source study methods: It was from reference gene primer amplification that nucleated cell counts were estimated. The assay was immunoSEQ multiplex PCR, and TCRdb's table has in-frame clones only and misses some. The DNA was the basis for D and trimming; V, J and clone size are from that table. The data show about 260,000 clones, approximately 90% seen once. This entry belongs to a study of blood T cell repertoires in COVID-19. Across the study: Both acute and convalescent COVID-19 samples were obtained from the United States, Italy and Spain.

Among Cohort 3 donors, those recovered had two negative PCRs, clearance, or symptom resolution. The TCR was taken from a woman aged 18-30 years who had recovered from COVID-19. Sequences were obtained from PBMCs or T cells enriched from blood (not recorded which).

CDR3 loop: CSVFYTEAFF. CDR3 DNA sequence: TGCAGTGTATTCTACACTGAAGCTTTCTTT. V is TRBV20-1 and J is TRBJ1-1; D remains ambiguous. The CDR3 contains 10 residues. Per germline, CDR1 DFQATT and CDR2 SNEGSKA (reference sequence). Trimming removed 7 bases from V and 3 bases from J, with 6 bases in between.